Following are 3 T cell receptor beta chains from one sample sequenced in a study of T cell responses to AZD1222 COVID-19 vaccine. Using immunoSEQ multiplex PCR, the repertoire was profiled, and TCRdb retains in-frame clones only, with some absent. The table lists 130,000 or so clones, approximately 88% of them singletons. The sequenced sample was peripheral blood, obtained on day 0 of AZD1222 vaccination. These receptors were collected from an adult in good health.

This clone was seen a few times. The genes are TRBV30 and TRBJ2-6, with D unclear. V lost 1 base, J lost 1 base, and 8 bases lay in between. Germline V gene lookup returns CDR1 GTSNPN and CDR2 SVGIG (reference sequence). CDR3 length: 15 residues. Written as DNA, the CDR3 is TGTGCCTGGAGTGAGGGCCTATCTGGGGCCAACGTCCTGACTTTC. This codes for CAWSEGLSGANVLTF.

In nucleotides, the CDR3 is TGTGCCAGCAGACTCTCCGGGGTAGGTAATCAGCCCCAGCATTTT. Residues: CASRLSGVGNQPQHF. The chain is built from TRBV27 and TRBJ1-5; D is undetermined. CDR1 is MNHEY and CDR2 is SMNVEV in the germline V gene (reference sequence). The CDR3 runs to 15 residues. Trimming stripped 6 bases from V and 4 bases from J, with 16 bases between.

The sample holds a few counts of this clone. The gene calls are TRBV7-2 and TRBJ2-7; possibly TRBD1 or TRBD2 for D (5 bases each). The CDR3 has 15 amino acids. V lost 0 bases and J lost 3, with 12 bases in between. Germline V gene data show CDR1 as SGHTA and CDR2 as FQGNSA. The CDR3 DNA reads TGTGCCAGCAGCTTAGCCGGGGCCGCCGACTACGAGCAGTACTTC. It yields the protein CASSLAGAADYEQYF.